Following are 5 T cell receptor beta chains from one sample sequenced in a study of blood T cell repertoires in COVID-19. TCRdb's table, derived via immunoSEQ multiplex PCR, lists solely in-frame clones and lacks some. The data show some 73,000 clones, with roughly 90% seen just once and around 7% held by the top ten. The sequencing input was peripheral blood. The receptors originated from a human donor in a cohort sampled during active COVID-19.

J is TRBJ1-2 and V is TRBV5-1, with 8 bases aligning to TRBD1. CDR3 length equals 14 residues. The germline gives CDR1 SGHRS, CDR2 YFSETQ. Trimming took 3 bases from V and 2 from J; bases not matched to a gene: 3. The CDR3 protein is CASSWGQANYGYTF. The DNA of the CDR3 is TGCGCCAGCAGCTGGGGACAGGCAAACTATGGCTACACCTTC. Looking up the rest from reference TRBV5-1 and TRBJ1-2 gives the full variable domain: KAGVTQTPRYLIKTRGQQVTLSCSPISGHRSVSWYQQTPGQGLQFLFEYFSETQRNKGNFPGRFSGRQFSNSRSEMNVSTLELGDSALYLCASSWGQANYGYTFGSGTRLTVV.

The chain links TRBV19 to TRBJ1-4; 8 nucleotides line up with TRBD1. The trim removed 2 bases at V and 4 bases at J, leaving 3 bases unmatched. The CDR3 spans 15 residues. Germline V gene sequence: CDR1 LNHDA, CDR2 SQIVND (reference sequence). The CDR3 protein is CASSIRTGYNEKLFF. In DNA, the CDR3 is TGTGCCAGTAGTATAAGGACAGGGTATAATGAAAAACTGTTTTTT.

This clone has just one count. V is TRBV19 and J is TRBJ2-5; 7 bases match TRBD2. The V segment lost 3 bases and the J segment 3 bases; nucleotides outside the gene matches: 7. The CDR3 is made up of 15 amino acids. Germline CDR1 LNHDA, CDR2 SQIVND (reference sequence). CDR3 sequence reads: CASSITVTSKETQYF. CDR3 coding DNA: TGTGCCAGTAGTATTACGGTGACTAGCAAAGAGACCCAGTACTTC.

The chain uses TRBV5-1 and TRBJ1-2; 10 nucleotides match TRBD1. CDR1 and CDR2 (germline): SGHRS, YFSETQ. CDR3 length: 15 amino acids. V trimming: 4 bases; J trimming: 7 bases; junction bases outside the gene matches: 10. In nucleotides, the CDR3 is TGCGCCAGCAGCCTATCAGCGGGACAGGGGTTTGGCTACACCTTC. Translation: CASSLSAGQGFGYTF.

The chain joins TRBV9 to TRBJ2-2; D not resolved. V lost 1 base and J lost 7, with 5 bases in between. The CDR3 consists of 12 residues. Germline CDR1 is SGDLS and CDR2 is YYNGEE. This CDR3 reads CASSVSGGELFF. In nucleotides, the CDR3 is TGTGCCAGCAGCGTATCGGGCGGGGAGCTGTTTTTT.